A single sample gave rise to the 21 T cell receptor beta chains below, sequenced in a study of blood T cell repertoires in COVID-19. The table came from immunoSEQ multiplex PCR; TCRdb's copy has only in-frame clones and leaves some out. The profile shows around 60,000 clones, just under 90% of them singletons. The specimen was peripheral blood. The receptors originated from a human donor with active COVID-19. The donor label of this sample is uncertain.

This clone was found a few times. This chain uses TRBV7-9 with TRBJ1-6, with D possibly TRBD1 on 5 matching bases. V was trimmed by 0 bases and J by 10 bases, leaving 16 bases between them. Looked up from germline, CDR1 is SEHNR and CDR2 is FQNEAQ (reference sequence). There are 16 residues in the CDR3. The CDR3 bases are TGTGCCAGCAGCTTAGCGGGGAGGGGCCGAAAATCACCCCTCCACTTT. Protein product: CASSLAGRGRKSPLHF.

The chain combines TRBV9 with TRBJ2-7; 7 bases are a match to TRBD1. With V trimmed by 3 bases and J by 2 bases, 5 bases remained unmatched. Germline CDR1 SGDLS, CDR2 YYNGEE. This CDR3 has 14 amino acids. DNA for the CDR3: TGTGCCAGCAGCGCACAGGGGCTGACCTACGAGCAGTACTTC. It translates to CASSAQGLTYEQYF.

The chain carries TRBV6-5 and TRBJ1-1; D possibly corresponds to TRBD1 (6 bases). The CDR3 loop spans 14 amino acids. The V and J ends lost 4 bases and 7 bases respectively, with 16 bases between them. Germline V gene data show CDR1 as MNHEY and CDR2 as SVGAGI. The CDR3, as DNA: TGTGCCAGCAGTTCCACAACAGGGAAAGGTGAAGCTTTCTTT. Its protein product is CASSSTTGKGEAFF.

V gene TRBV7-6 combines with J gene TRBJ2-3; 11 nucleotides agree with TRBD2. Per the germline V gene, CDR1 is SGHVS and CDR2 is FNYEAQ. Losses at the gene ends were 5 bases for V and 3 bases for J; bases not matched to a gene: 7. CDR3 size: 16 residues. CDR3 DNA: TGTGCCAGCAGCGCCCTCCTAGCGGGAGGAACAGATACGCAGTATTTT. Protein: CASSALLAGGTDTQYF.

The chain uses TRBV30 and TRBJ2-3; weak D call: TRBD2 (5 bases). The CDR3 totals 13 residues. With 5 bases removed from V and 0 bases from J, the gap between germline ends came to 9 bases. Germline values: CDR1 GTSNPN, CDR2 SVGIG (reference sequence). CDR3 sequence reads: CAWLSGSTDTQYF. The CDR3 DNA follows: TGTGCCTGGCTTTCGGGGAGCACAGATACGCAGTATTTT.

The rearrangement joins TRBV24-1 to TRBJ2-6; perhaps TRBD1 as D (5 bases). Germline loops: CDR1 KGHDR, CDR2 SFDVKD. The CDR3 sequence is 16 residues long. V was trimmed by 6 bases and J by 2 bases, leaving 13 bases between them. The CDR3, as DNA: TGTGCCACCAGTACCAGGGATAGGGCTGGGGCCAACGTCCTGACTTTC. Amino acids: CATSTRDRAGANVLTF.

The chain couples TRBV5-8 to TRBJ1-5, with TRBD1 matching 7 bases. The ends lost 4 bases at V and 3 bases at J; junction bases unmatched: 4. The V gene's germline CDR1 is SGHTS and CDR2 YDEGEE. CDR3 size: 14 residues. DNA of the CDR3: TGTGCCAGCAGCCCACAGGGGAACAATCAGCCCCAGCATTTT. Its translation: CASSPQGNNQPQHF. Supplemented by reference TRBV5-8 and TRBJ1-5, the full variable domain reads EAGVTQSPTHLIKTRGQQATLRCSPISGHTSVYWYQQALGLGLQFLLWYDEGEERNRGNFPPRFSGRQFPNYSSELNVNALELEDSALYLCASSPQGNNQPQHFGDGTRLSIL.

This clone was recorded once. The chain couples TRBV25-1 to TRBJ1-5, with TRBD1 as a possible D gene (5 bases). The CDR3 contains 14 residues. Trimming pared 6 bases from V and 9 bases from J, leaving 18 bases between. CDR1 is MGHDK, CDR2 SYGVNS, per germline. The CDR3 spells CASSDTRSGGPQHF. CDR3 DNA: TGTGCCAGCAGCGATACACGGTCGGGGGGGCCCCAGCATTTT.

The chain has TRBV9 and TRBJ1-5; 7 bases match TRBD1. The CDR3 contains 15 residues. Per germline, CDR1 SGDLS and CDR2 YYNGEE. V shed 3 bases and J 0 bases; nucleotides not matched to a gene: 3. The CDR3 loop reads CASSEAGGSNQPQHF. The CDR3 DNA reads TGTGCCAGCAGCGAAGCAGGGGGTAGCAATCAGCCCCAGCATTTT.

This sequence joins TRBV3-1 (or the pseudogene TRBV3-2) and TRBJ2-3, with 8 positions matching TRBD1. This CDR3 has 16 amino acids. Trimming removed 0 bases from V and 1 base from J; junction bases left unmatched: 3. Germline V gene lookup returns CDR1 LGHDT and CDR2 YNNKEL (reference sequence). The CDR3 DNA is TGTGCCAGCAGCCAAGATCCGACAGGGGGCACAGATACGCAGTATTTT. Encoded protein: CASSQDPTGGTDTQYF.

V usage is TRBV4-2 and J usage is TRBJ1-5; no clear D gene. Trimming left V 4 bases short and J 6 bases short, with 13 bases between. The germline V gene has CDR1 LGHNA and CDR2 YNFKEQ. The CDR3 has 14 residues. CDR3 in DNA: TGTGCCAGCAGCCCCACCTCCCGAGGTCAGCCCCAGCATTTT. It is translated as CASSPTSRGQPQHF.

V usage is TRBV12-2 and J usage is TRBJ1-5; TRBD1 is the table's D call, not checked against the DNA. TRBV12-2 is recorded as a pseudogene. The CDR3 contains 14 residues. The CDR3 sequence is CASRLGDRVQPQHF. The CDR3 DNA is TGTGCAAGTCGCTTAGGGGACAGGGTACAGCCCCAGCATTTT.

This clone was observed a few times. The CDR3 region has the DNA TGTGCCAGCAGCGTAGGTGGCGGTGGAAATTCACCCCTCCACTTT. This gives the protein CASSVGGGGNSPLHF. This chain connects TRBV9 to TRBJ1-6; no firm D call. This CDR3 is 15 amino acids long. Trimming cost V 0 bases and J 7 bases, with 11 bases left between them. Germline-derived CDR1 and CDR2 are SGDLS and YYNGEE.

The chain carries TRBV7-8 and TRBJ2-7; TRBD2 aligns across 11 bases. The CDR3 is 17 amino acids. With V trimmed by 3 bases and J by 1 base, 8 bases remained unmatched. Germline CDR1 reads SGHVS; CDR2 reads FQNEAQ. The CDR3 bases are TGTGCCAGCAGCTTCCTTCTGACTAGCGGGGCTTCCTACGAGCAGTACTTC. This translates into CASSFLLTSGASYEQYF.

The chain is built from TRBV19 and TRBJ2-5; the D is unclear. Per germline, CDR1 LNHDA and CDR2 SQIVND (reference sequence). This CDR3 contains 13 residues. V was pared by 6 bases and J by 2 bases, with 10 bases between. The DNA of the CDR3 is TGTGCCAGTAGGGTACTAAGTCAAGAGACCCAGTACTTC. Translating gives CASRVLSQETQYF.

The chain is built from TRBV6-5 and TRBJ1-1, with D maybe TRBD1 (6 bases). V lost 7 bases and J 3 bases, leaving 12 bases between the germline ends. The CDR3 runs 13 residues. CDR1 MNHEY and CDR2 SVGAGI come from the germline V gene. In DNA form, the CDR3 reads TGTGCCAGCATCTATAACAGGGACACTGAAGCTTTCTTT. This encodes CASIYNRDTEAFF.

The DNA of the CDR3 is TGTGCCAGCAGCTCTACAGGGGTTGCGACAGATACGCAGTATTTT. Translating gives CASSSTGVATDTQYF. This sequence joins TRBV7-6 and TRBJ2-3; the match to TRBD1 covers 7 bases. Germline values: CDR1 SGHVS, CDR2 FNYEAQ. The CDR3 sequence is 15 residues long. Trimming removed 4 bases from V and 3 bases from J; junction bases left unmatched: 7.

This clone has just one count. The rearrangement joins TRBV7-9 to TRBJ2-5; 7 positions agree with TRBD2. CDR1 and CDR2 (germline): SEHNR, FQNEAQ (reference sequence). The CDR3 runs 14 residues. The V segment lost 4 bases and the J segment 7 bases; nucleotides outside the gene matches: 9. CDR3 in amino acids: CASSSVGGRGTQYF. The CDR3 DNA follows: TGTGCCAGCAGCTCCGTGGGAGGGCGGGGGACCCAGTACTTC.

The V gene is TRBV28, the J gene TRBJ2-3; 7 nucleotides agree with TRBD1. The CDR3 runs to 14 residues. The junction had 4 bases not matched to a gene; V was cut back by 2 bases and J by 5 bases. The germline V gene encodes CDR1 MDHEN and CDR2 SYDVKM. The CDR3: CASSLRRGLDTQYF. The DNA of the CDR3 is TGTGCCAGCAGTTTACGTAGGGGGCTAGATACGCAGTATTTT.

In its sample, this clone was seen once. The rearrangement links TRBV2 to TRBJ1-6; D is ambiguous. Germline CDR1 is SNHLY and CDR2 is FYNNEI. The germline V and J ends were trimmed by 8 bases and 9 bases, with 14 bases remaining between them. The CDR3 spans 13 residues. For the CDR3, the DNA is TGTGCCAGCGCGGAGGGCCGGGGTTCACCCCTCCACTTT. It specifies CASAEGRGSPLHF.

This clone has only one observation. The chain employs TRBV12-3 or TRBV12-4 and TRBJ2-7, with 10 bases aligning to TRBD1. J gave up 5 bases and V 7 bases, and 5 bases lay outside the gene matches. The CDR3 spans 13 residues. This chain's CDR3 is CASTMTGGDEQYF. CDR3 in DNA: TGTGCCAGCACCATGACAGGGGGCGACGAGCAGTACTTC.